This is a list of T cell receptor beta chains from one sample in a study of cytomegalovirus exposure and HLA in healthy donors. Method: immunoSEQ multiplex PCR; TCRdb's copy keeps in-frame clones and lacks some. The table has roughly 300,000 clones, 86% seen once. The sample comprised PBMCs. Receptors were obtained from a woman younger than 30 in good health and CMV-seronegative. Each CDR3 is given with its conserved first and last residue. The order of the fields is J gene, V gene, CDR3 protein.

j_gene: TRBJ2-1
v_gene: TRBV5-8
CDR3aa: CASSFWGAEGTNEQFF

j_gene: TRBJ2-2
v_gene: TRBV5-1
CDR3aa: CASSFSSEGELFF

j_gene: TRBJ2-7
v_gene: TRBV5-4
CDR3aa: CASRTGTGSYEQYF

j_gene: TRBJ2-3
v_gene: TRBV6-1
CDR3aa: CASSEGRSGRFFGTDTQYF

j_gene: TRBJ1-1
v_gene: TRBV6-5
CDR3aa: CASSSVPPLMNTEAFF

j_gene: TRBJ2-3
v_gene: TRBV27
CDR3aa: CASSAGLLNYTDTQYF

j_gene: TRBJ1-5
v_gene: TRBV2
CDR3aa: CASRTGGEGNQPQHF

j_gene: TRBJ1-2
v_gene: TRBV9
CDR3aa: CASSVALDSYGYTF

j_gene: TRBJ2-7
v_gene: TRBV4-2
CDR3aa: CASSHGGIAYEQYF

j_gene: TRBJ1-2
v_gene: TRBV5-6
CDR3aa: CASSPGYGYTF

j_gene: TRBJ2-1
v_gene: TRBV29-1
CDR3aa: CSVEDLREPSYNEQFF

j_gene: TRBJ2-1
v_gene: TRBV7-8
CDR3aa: CASSSSGAGIPTREQFF

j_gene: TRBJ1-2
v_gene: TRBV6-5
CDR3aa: CASGQGIGYGYTF

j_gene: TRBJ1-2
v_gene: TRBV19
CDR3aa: CASSPRHGQNYGYTF

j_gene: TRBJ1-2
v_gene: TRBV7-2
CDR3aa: CASSPQGDPGYTF

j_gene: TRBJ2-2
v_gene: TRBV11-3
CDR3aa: CASSLLASNTGELFF

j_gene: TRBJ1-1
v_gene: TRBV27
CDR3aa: CASSQNPHGRGRDTEAFF

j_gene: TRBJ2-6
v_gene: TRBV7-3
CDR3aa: CASSSHPIAGGSSGANVLTF

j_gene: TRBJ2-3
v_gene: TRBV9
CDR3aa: CASSGTGGTQYF

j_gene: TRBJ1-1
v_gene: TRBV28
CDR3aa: CASSSLGHTEAFF

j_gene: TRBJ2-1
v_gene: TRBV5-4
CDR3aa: CASSLSGGQFF

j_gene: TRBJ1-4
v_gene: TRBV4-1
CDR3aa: CASSRMYFATNEKLFF

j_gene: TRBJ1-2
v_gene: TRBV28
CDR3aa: CASSPPIVYGYTF

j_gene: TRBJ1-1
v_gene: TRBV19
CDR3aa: CASSPGGGTEAFF

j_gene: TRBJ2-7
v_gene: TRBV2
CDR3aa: CASGGQGGYEQYF

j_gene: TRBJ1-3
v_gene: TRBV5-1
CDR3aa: CASSPDGQGAGNTIYF

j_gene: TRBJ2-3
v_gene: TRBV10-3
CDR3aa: CAISEGPSGRITDTQYF

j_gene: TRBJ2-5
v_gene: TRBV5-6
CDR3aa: CASSLDGLGVYETQYF

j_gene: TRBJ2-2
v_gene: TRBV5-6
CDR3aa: CASSLGLAGTGELFF

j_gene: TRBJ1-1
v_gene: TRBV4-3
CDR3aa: CASSLGQGGNTEAFF

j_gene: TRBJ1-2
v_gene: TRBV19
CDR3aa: CASRTTYGYTF

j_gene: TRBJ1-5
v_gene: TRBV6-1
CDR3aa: CASSELENQPQHF

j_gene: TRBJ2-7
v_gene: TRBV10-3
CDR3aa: CAISDLADSYEQYF

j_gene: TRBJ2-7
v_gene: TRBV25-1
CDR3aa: CASSDSQGAGSEQYF